Following are 5 T cell receptor beta chains from one sample sequenced in a study of T cell repertoires in cytomegalovirus infection. Using its own MiXCR run on the reads, TCRdb lists one record per CDR3 protein. The sample has hundreds of thousands of distinct CDR3 sequences, roughly 24% seen once; the top ten hold roughly 8%. The sequenced sample was CD8+ T cells from PBMCs. The receptors originated from a human donor in good health (CMV status not recorded). Some clones in this sample may be carry-over from other donors' samples.

The CDR3 region has the DNA TGCAGTGCTAGAGATGTAAACAGGGGGCTTGGTCAGCCCCAGCATTTT. Amino acids: CSARDVNRGLGQPQHF. V usage is TRBV20-1 and J usage is TRBJ1-5; 9 bases fit TRBD1. This CDR3 has 16 residues. Trimming cost V 0 bases and J 6 bases; bases outside gene matches: 9. The germline CDR1 and CDR2 sequences are DFQATT and SNEGSKA (reference sequence).

The chain recombines TRBV6-2 or TRBV6-3 with TRBJ1-1, with a weak D call TRBD1 (5 bases). Deletions cut 2 bases from V and 1 base from J, with 11 bases between. CDR1 and CDR2 (germline): MNHEY, SVGEGT. This CDR3 spans 15 amino acids. The CDR3 bases are TGTGCCAGCAGTTACCTCGCGGGGGGGAACACTGAAGCTTTCTTT. Encoded protein: CASSYLAGGNTEAFF.

In its sample, this clonotype was seen many times. V gene TRBV7-2 combines with J gene TRBJ1-2; no firm D call. Trimming pared 5 bases from V and 10 bases from J, leaving 26 bases between. Germline V lookup: CDR1 SGHTA, CDR2 FQGNSA. The CDR3 length is 16 residues. The CDR3 loop reads CASSPAPGLLLQSYTF. The CDR3 DNA is TGTGCCAGCAGCCCCGCCCCCGGTTTACTTCTACAATCCTACACCTTC.

This clonotype was seen only a few times. The chain recombines TRBV20-1 with TRBJ1-2, with D perhaps matching TRBD1 (6 bases). Germline V lookup: CDR1 DFQATT, CDR2 SNEGSKA (reference sequence). The V and J ends lost 0 bases and 3 bases respectively, with 14 bases between them. The length of the CDR3 is 15 residues. CDR3 coding DNA: TGCAGTGCTAGAGATCAGGGGAGTCCGGACTATGGCTACACCTTC. As protein: CSARDQGSPDYGYTF.

Comments on this clonotype: At one end, the junction sequence differs from germline, possibly due to a read error. CDR3 nucleotides: TGTACCACCGCACTAGCGGGGAAAGAGACCCAGTACTTC. Protein product: CTTALAGKETQYF. The chain recombines TRBV24-1 with TRBJ2-5, with TRBD2 matching over 10 bases. The CDR3 runs to 13 residues. Germline V gives CDR1 KGHDR, CDR2 SFDVKD.